The entry that follows covers one T cell receptor (beta chain) sequence. With 5 bases removed from V and 4 bases from J, the gap between germline ends came to 12 bases. CDR1 is SGHRS, CDR2 YFSETQ, per germline. The CDR3 is 13 amino acids. The data belong to a study of control samples from healthy donors and cancer patients. Assay used: immunoSEQ multiplex PCR; TCRdb lists only in-frame clones, some missing. The table records about 97,000 clones, around 89% of them present only once. Sequenced: blood. V usage is TRBV5-1 and J usage is TRBJ1-1, with D perhaps matching TRBD1 (5 bases). The source is a man aged 25 to 45 in good health. The CDR3 loop is CASRTGRGTEAFF. The CDR3 nucleotides are TGCGCCAGCAGGACGGGGCGAGGCACTGAAGCTTTCTTT.